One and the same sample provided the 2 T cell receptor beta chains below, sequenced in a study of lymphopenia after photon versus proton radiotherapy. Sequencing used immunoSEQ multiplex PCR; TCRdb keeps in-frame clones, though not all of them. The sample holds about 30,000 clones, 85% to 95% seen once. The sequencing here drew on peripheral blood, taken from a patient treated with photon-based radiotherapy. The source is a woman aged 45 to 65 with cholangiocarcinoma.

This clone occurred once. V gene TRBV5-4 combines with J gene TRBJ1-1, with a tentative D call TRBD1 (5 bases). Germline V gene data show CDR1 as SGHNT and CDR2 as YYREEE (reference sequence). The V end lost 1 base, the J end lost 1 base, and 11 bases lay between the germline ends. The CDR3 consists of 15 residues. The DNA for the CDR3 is TGTGCCAGCAGCTTGCCGCGGGGCCGGAACACTGAAGCTTTCTTT. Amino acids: CASSLPRGRNTEAFF.

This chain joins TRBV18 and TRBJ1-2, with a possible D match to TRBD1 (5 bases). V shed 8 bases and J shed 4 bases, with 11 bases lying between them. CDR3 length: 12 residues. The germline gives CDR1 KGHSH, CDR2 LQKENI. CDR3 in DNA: TGTGCCAGCCGAGAGGGGCGCTATGGCTACACCTTC. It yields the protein CASREGRYGYTF.